The present TCR beta chain was sequenced within a study of T cells in women clearing cervical HPV infection. Study as a whole: Cases' blood sampling followed lesion detection by median approximately 150 days (90 to 200). Only a few women had HLA typing results available.

MY09/MY11 PCR detected cervical HPV DNA; dot-blot assigned genotypes. Produced via immunoSEQ multiplex PCR; TCRdb's table is partial and in-frame only. Its listing shows 36,000 or so clones. Material for sequencing was blood buffy coat. This clonotype originated in a woman between 18 and 70 years old with a cervical HPV16 infection that either progressed to CIN3+ or cleared (not recorded which).

The CDR3 DNA, read in part, is TGTGCCATCAGCGGGACAGGGGGTCCCGGCGATGAG. Translation gives CAISGTGGPGDE. In full, the CDR3 reads CAISGTGGPGDEQFF. The chain couples TRBV10-3 to TRBJ2-1, with TRBD1 matching 11 bases. Sequencing ends 3 residues short of the CDR3 end; the germline J gene provides the rest. From germline, CDR1 is ENHRY and CDR2 SYGVKD. V trimming: 6 bases; J trimming: 8 bases; junction bases outside the gene matches: 9. The CDR3 sequence is 15 residues long.